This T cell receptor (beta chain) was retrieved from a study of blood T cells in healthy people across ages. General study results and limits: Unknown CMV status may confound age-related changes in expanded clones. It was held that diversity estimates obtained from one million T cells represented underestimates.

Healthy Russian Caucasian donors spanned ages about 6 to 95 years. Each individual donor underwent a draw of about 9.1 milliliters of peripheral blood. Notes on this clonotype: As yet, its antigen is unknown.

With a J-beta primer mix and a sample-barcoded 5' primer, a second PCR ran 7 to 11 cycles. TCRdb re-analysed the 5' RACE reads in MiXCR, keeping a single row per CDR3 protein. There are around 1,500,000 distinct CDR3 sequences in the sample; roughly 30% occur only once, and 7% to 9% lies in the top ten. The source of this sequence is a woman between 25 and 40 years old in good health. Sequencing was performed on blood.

CDR3 residues: CARADWEQYF. The CDR3 DNA sequence: TGTGCCAGGGCGGATTGGGAGCAGTACTTC. This chain connects TRBV28 to TRBJ2-7; D is uncertain. The CDR3 totals 10 residues. Germline loops: CDR1 MDHEN, CDR2 SYDVKM. Trimming took 9 bases from V and 7 from J, leaving 10 bases between them.